The clone carrying this T cell receptor (beta chain) was found many times. This specimen belongs to a study of response to subunit inactivated influenza vaccine. Each CDR3 protein is one row after TCRdb ran MiXCR on the RT-PCR reads. The sample records about 190,000 distinct CDR3 sequences, 13% to 15% being singletons. The V end lost 2 bases, the J end lost 6 bases, and 14 bases lay between the germline ends. Per the germline V gene, CDR1 is MNHEY and CDR2 is SVGAGI. CDR3 length: 15 amino acids. The origin of this receptor is a man in his fifties or sixties who received an inactivated influenza vaccine. The sequenced sample was CD8+ T cells sorted from PBMCs, obtained 5 days after vaccination. The chain joins TRBV6-5 to TRBJ2-1, with unresolved D. The CDR3 is CASSYPGYGPNEQFF. CDR3 bases: TGTGCCAGCAGTTACCCCGGATACGGTCCCAATGAGCAGTTCTTC.